The 32 T cell receptor delta chains below were found in one sample sequenced in a study of γδ T cells in repeated Plasmodium falciparum infection. Vgamma9/Vdelta2+ and Vdelta2-negative gammadelta T cells were flow-sorted from PBMC for bulk sequencing. TCRdb re-called clones from the multiplex PCR reads using CATT. This table holds 75,000 to 100,000 delta-chain clones, roughly 1.4% found once. The sequencing sample was made of gamma-delta T cells from blood. Receptors were obtained from a pool of human donors (malaria-infected and uninfected, not separated).

This clone was counted many times. The chain has TRDV1 and TRDJ1; the match to TRDD3 covers 12 bases. This CDR3 contains 24 residues. Germline values: CDR1 TSWWSYY, CDR2 QGS. V dropped 0 bases and J dropped 2; count of bases not matched to a gene: 25. For the CDR3, the DNA is TGTGCTCTTGGGGAACTAGGAAAGCCGATCCTGGGGGATACGGAGGGGTTTGGGACCGATAAACTCATCTTT. Its protein is CALGELGKPILGDTEGFGTDKLIF.

Notes on this clone: This DNA translates differently at residue 9 from the TCRdb protein, which is that of a much larger clone; a read error is likely, and the protein shown is the DNA's own translation. The V and J genes are TRDV1 and TRDJ1; 9 bases agree with TRDD3. The J gene was not available in TCRdb and was assigned here by matching the DNA to germline segments. Germline CDR1 is TSWWSYY and CDR2 is QGS. V lost 0 bases and J lost 0; bases outside the gene matches: 14. This CDR3 has 20 amino acids. The CDR3 DNA reads TGTGCTCTTGGGGAACTAGTCCTACGTTACTGGGGGACGTACACCGATAAACTCATCTTT. This encodes CALGELVLRYWGTYTDKLIF.

In its sample, this clone was seen a few times. TCRdb assigns this DNA the protein of a much larger clone, which departs from its translation at residue 12; this likely reflects a read error, and the protein shown comes from translating the DNA. The chain carries TRDV2 and TRDJ1; 11 nucleotides line up with TRDD3. Since TCRdb gives no J gene, matching the DNA to germline was used here to assign it. The V gene end was trimmed by 3 bases and the J gene end by 1 base; junction bases not matched to a gene: 9. This CDR3 is built from 17 residues. Germline CDR1 GEAIGNYY, CDR2 EKD. The CDR3 loop is CACDLYAGGYTTDKLIF. CDR3 DNA: TGTGCCTGTGACTTGTATGCTGGGGGATACACCACCGATAAACTCATCTTT.

Remarks on this clone: TCRdb records a much larger clone's protein for this DNA, with a difference at residue 4 that likely arises from a read error; the protein given is the translation of the DNA. The V and J genes are TRDV1 and TRDJ1, with TRDD3 matching 9 bases. No J segment appears in TCRdb, so it was assigned here by matching the sequence to germline. Germline V gene lookup returns CDR1 TSWWSYY and CDR2 QGS. The CDR3 sequence is 17 residues long. For the CDR3, the DNA is TGTGCTCTTGAGGAAATCCCTTCCTTTACTGGGGGAGCCAAACTCATCTTT. Protein sequence: CALEEIPSFTGGAKLIF.

This clone was picked up a small number of times. TCRdb has a much larger clone's protein, which differs at residue 11 from the translation of this DNA, likely because of a read error; what is shown is the protein translated from the DNA. The chain has TRDV1 and TRDJ4; 7 bases line up with TRDD2. Because TCRdb records no J gene, it was assigned here through a match of the DNA to germline. V trimming: 0 bases; J trimming: 0 bases; junction bases outside the gene matches: 16. The CDR3 is 19 amino acids. From germline, CDR1 is TSWWSYY and CDR2 QGS. CDR3 DNA: TGTGCTCTTGGGGAACTAGGACCCCTGGGCCTTCCTCCGGCCAGACCCCTGATCTTT. Amino acid sequence: CALGELGPLGLPPARPLIF.

This clone was seen more than once but under ten times. TCRdb's protein, taken from a much larger clone, differs from this DNA's translation at residue 13, likely owing to a read error; the protein displayed comes from the DNA. The V gene is TRDV3, but the J gene lacks a call; the table names TRDD3, a call not compared with the DNA. Germline V CDR1 and CDR2: TVYSNPD, GDNSRS (reference sequence). There are 15 residues in the CDR3. Written as DNA, the CDR3 is TGTGCCTTTAGCAACCTGCTACTGGGGGATACCAAATTCATCTTT. It specifies CAFSNLLLGDTKFIF.

A few counts support this clone. The protein given by TCRdb reflects a much larger clone and differs at residue 11 from this DNA's translation, likely from a read error; the protein shown is the DNA's translation. The chain employs TRDV2 and TRDJ1; 8 positions match TRDD3. Assignment of the J gene here rests on matching the DNA to germline, because TCRdb gives none. V gave up 3 bases and J gave up 2 bases; unmatched junction bases: 16. The CDR3 sequence is 18 residues long. Germline CDR1 GEAIGNYY, CDR2 EKD. Written as DNA, the CDR3 is TGTGCCTGTGACCTTAATATCCCCTGGGGGACAGCGACCGATAAACTCATCTTT. It is translated as CACDLNIPWGTATDKLIF.

This clone was seen more than once but under ten times. A read error likely explains why the TCRdb protein, taken from a much larger clone, differs from this DNA's translation at residue 5; the protein shown is translated from the DNA. The chain has TRDV1 and TRDJ1, with TRDD2 matching over 9 bases. Germline trimming cut 4 bases from V and 0 bases from J; bases unmatched to any gene: 15. Germline CDR1 is TSWWSYY and CDR2 is QGS. The CDR3 totals 19 residues. CDR3 DNA: TGTGCTCTTGGGGGCCCTCCTTCCTACTGGGGATCGTACACCGATAAACTCATCTTT. Encoded protein: CALGGPPSYWGSYTDKLIF.

Turning to this clone: This is likely an artifact of a read error, given a far larger clone one base away. Additional DNA sequences in this sample encode the identical CDR3. The CDR3, as DNA: TGTGCTCTTGGGGAACTGGGGAGGCCTTCCTACGTGACCGGGAGCCCTGGCGATAAACTCATCTTT. Translating it yields CALGELGRPSYVTGSPGDKLIF. The chain links TRDV1 to TRDJ1, with 9 positions matching TRDD2. No J gene is reported in TCRdb; it was inferred here by comparing the DNA with germline. Germline lookup yields CDR1 TSWWSYY and CDR2 QGS. The CDR3 is made up of 22 amino acids. The V segment lost 0 bases and the J segment 4 bases; nucleotides outside the gene matches: 24.

The sample holds a few counts of this clone. Given a far larger clone just one base away, this is likely a sequencing read error. Other DNA sequences within the sample encode an identical CDR3. The genes are TRDV1 and TRDJ1, with D possibly matching TRDD3 (5 bases). The V end lost 0 bases, the J end lost 1 base, and 27 bases lay between the germline ends. This CDR3 contains 21 residues. The germline V gene encodes CDR1 TSWWSYY and CDR2 QGS. CDR3 sequence reads: CALGELVLIDPRGGATDKLIF. The CDR3 DNA reads TGTGCTCTTGGGGAACTAGTTCTAATCGACCCTCGGGGGGGTGCCACCGATAAACTCATCTTT.

This chain connects TRDV1 to TRDJ1, with 8 bases matching TRDD3. TCRdb offers no J gene call, so here the DNA was matched to germline to obtain one. The trim removed 5 bases at V and 1 base at J, leaving 30 bases unmatched. The germline CDR1 and CDR2 sequences are TSWWSYY and QGS. The CDR3 contains 23 residues. DNA for the CDR3: TGTGCTCTTGGGTCACGGGGGCTTCCTTACCGTACTGGGGGTTTGACATCCACCGATAAACTCATCTTT. Translation: CALGSRGLPYRTGGLTSTDKLIF.

In its sample, this clone was seen a few times. The protein TCRdb lists belongs to a much larger clone and differs from this DNA's translation at residue 10, which points to a read error; the protein shown is made from the DNA. CDR3 amino acids: CACLSGAGEGLIF. CDR3 bases: TGTGCCTGCCTCTCCGGGGCCGGAGAGGGACTCATCTTT. V and J are TRDV3 and TRDJ1; D unclear. Matching the DNA to germline supplied the J gene, which TCRdb does not give. Trimming shortened V by 4 bases and J by 10 bases, and 22 bases separated the two germline ends. There are 13 residues in the CDR3. The germline gives CDR1 TVYSNPD, CDR2 GDNSRS (reference sequence). Drawing the rest from reference TRDV3 and TRDJ1, the complete variable domain is CDKVTQSSPDQTVASGSEVVLLCTYDTVYSNPDLFWYRIRPDYSFQFVFYGDNSRSEGADFTQGRFSVKHILTQKAFHLVISPVRTEDSATYYCACLSGAGEGLIFGKGTRVTVEP.

This clone was observed a few times. This DNA translates differently at residue 8 from the TCRdb protein, which is that of a much larger clone; a read error is likely, and the protein shown is the DNA's own translation. The chain employs TRDV1 and TRDJ1, with D possibly TRDD3 on 6 matching bases. The J gene comes from matching the DNA to germline here; TCRdb lacks it. V gave up 6 bases and J gave up 1 base, with 36 bases separating them. There are 22 residues in the CDR3. Germline V gene sequence: CDR1 TSWWSYY, CDR2 QGS. Written as DNA, the CDR3 is TGTGCTCTTGGCTATCCTTCGCACGAGGGGGGCTGGGGCCCTTGGGCCACCGATAAACTCATCTTT. It codes for CALGYPSHEGGWGPWATDKLIF.

About this clone: TCRdb attributes to this sequence the protein of a much larger clone, which differs from the DNA translation at residues 3 and 5; a read error is likely, and the protein displayed is translated from the DNA. The chain couples TRDV1 to TRDJ1; 9 bases match TRDD3. The CDR3 contains 12 residues. Germline-derived CDR1 and CDR2 are TSWWSYY and QGS. The CDR3 sequence: CAPGGYTDKLIF. CDR3 DNA: TGTGCTCCTGGGGGATACACCGATAAACTCATCTTT.

This clone came up many times. With only one base between it and a far larger clone, this is likely a read error. Other DNA variants within this sample encode the same CDR3. The chain links TRDV2 to TRDJ1; D remains ambiguous. TCRdb offers no J gene call, so here the DNA was matched to germline to obtain one. Germline-derived CDR1 and CDR2 are GEAIGNYY and EKD. The length of the CDR3 is 13 residues. Trimming shortened V by 2 bases and J by 4 bases, and 10 bases separated the two germline ends. CDR3 protein: CACDSVGVDKLIF. In nucleotides, the CDR3 is TGTGCCTGTGACAGCGTAGGAGTCGATAAACTCATCTTT.

This clone was counted a few times. The amino acid sequence in TCRdb belongs to a much larger clone and departs from this DNA's translation at residue 7, likely a sequencing read error; the sequence shown is translated from the DNA. This chain uses TRDV2 with TRDJ1; D gene unclear. TCRdb gives no J gene; it was assigned here by matching the DNA to germline. Germline CDR1 GEAIGNYY, CDR2 EKD. The CDR3 has 15 residues. Deletions cut 3 bases from V and 0 bases from J, with 13 bases between. Written as DNA, the CDR3 is TGTGCCTGTGACCGGGGTATCCGAAACACCGATAAACTCATCTTT. It specifies CACDRGIRNTDKLIF.

In the case of this clone: One base separates it from a far larger clone, so it is likely a read error. Other DNA sequences in this specimen translate into the identical CDR3. The J gene was not called, though the V gene is TRDV1. Germline assignment: CDR1 TSWWSYY and CDR2 QGS. CDR3 length: 19 amino acids. Written as DNA, the CDR3 is TGTGCTCTTGGGGTAAACTTTTTTCTATGGCCCCGAGAGACCGATAAACTCATCTTC. It yields the protein CALGVNFFLWPRETDKLIF.

This clone came up a few times. The rearrangement links TRDV1 to TRDJ1; tentatively, D is TRDD3 (5 bases). The J gene is absent in TCRdb and was assigned here via DNA matching to germline. V lost 2 bases to trimming and J lost 7 bases, with 17 bases between them. Germline values: CDR1 TSWWSYY, CDR2 QGS. The CDR3 length is 15 residues. The CDR3 loop reads CALGEGYRYRSKLIF. The CDR3 nucleotides are TGTGCTCTTGGGGAAGGGTACCGATACAGGAGTAAACTCATCTTT.

This clone was recorded a few times. A far bigger clonotype differs at one base, so this is likely a read error. The sample contains more than one DNA sequence encoding this CDR3. J is TRDJ2 and V is TRDV2; maybe TRDD3 (6 bases). TCRdb supplies no J gene; here it was assigned by aligning the nucleotide sequence to germline. Germline lookup yields CDR1 GEAIGNYY and CDR2 EKD. The CDR3 runs 16 residues. The CDR3 loop reads CACDTPGEALTAQLFF. The CDR3 region has the DNA TGTGCCTGTGACACCCCTGGGGAAGCTTTGACGGCACAACTCTTCTTT.

A remark on this clone: Since a far larger clone is one base different, this is likely a read error. In the same sample, other DNA sequences code for this CDR3. The V and J genes are TRDV1 and TRDJ1; 10 bases match TRDD3. The J segment lost 2 bases and the V segment lost 6 bases, leaving 18 bases of the junction unmatched. CDR1 is TSWWSYY and CDR2 is QGS in the germline V gene. This CDR3 comprises 19 residues. In nucleotides, the CDR3 is TGTGCTCTTGGAGATCCTCACTCCTACGCCTGGGGGATAACCGATAAACTCATCTTT. It yields the protein CALGDPHSYAWGITDKLIF.

In its sample, this clone was seen a few times. The protein TCRdb lists belongs to a much larger clone and differs from this DNA's translation at residue 6, which points to a read error; the protein shown is made from the DNA. The DNA of the CDR3 is TGTGCTCTTGGGGTCCCACCGGGTCCACGTAAACCCACTGGGGGATTATTCACCGATAAACTCATCTTT. Protein sequence: CALGVPPGPRKPTGGLFTDKLIF. This chain joins TRDV1 and TRDJ1, with 10 bases identical to TRDD3. The J gene was not available in TCRdb and was assigned here by matching the DNA to germline segments. The trim removed 4 bases at V and 1 base at J, leaving 27 bases unmatched. This CDR3 is built from 23 residues. The germline V gene has CDR1 TSWWSYY and CDR2 QGS.

This clone ranks as medium-sized. Other nucleotide sequences from this sample produce the same CDR3. This chain joins TRDV2 and TRDJ2; TRDD3 matches 10 bases. Germline V lookup: CDR1 GEAIGNYY, CDR2 EKD. V dropped 0 bases and J dropped 0; count of bases not matched to a gene: 0. This CDR3 region has 16 residues. This chain's CDR3 is CACDTLGDTLTAQLFF. The DNA for the CDR3 is TGTGCCTGTGACACCCTGGGGGATACTTTGACAGCACAACTCTTCTTT.

On this clone itself: This is likely an artifact of a read error, given a far larger clone one base away. This same CDR3 is encoded by further DNA sequences in the sample. The V gene call is TRDV2, and the J gene call is absent; the table's D call, TRDD3, was not checked against the DNA. The CDR3 extends over 17 amino acids. Germline-derived CDR1 and CDR2 are GEAIGNYY and EKD. The CDR3 nucleotides read TGTGCCTGTGACACCGTCGGTACTGGGGGATACACCGATAAACTTATCTTT. Translated, it gives CACDTVGTGGYTDKLIF.

A few counts support this clone. TCRdb shows a much larger clone's protein in place of this DNA's translation, and the two differ at residue 6, likely through a read error; the protein shown is translated from the DNA. The V call is TRDV1, the J call TRDJ1; TRDD3 aligns across 7 bases. TCRdb does not report a J gene; here it was assigned by matching the DNA to germline references. V lost 1 base, J lost 1 base, and 21 bases stayed unmatched. This CDR3 has 21 residues. Germline V gene sequence: CDR1 TSWWSYY, CDR2 QGS. CDR3 coding DNA: TGTGCTCTTGGGGAACCCAAACCACCCCGGTACTGGGGATGCGCCACCGATAAACTCATCTTT. Translation gives CALGEPKPPRYWGCATDKLIF.

On this clone itself: Only one base separates this from a far larger clonotype, so it likely reflects a read error. The same CDR3 arises from other DNA sequences in this sample as well. This rearrangement joins TRDV1 to TRDJ3; 10 bases are shared with TRDD3. TCRdb records no J gene; here it was assigned by comparing the DNA to germline. The CDR3 contains 20 residues. Germline V gene lookup returns CDR1 TSWWSYY and CDR2 QGS. As DNA, the CDR3 is TGTGCTCTTGGGAAGGGAGTACTGGGGGATTACTCCTGGGACACCCGTCAGATGTTTTTC. This translates into CALGKGVLGDYSWDTRQMFF.

In this sample, this clone turned up many times. This DNA's translation differs at residue 10 from TCRdb's protein, which comes from a much larger clone; a read error is likely, and the protein shown is translated from the DNA. This chain links TRDV2 with TRDJ3; 10 bases map to TRDD3. The J gene is not listed in TCRdb, so it was assigned here from a DNA match to germline. Germline values: CDR1 GEAIGNYY, CDR2 EKD. The V segment lost 1 base and the J segment 2 bases; nucleotides outside the gene matches: 4. The CDR3 consists of 18 residues. CDR3 sequence: CACDTIGGYPWDTRQMFF. The CDR3, as DNA: TGTGCCTGTGACACTATTGGGGGATACCCCTGGGACACCCGACAGATGTTTTTC.

A note on this clone: The translation of this DNA and the TCRdb protein of a much larger clone differ at residue 18, probably owing to a read error; the protein shown here is translated from the DNA. The chain combines TRDV2 with TRDJ3, with TRDD3 matching 9 bases. No J segment appears in TCRdb, so it was assigned here by matching the sequence to germline. The CDR3 runs 22 residues. From germline, CDR1 is GEAIGNYY and CDR2 EKD. Here the CDR3 reads CACDAGTVTGGRPAWDTQQMFF. CDR3 in DNA: TGTGCCTGTGACGCAGGGACCGTTACTGGGGGACGCCCAGCCTGGGACACCCAACAGATGTTTTTC.

This clone was counted a few times. The translation of this DNA and the TCRdb protein of a much larger clone differ at residue 8, probably owing to a read error; the protein shown here is translated from the DNA. This sequence joins TRDV1 and TRDJ1; D ambiguous. TCRdb does not report a J gene; here it was assigned by matching the DNA to germline references. This CDR3 spans 12 amino acids. Germline CDR1 reads TSWWSYY; CDR2 reads QGS. V was cut by 3 bases and J by 6 bases, with 8 bases left in between. CDR3 sequence (DNA): TGTGCTCTTGGGGATCGCCGGTATAAACTCATCTTT. It yields the protein CALGDRRYKLIF.

Turning to this clone: The protein TCRdb lists belongs to a much larger clone and differs from this DNA's translation at residue 21, which points to a read error; the protein shown is made from the DNA. The J gene is uncalled and the V gene is TRDV2; the table's D call TRDD3 went unverified against the DNA. The CDR3 has 22 residues. Looked up from germline, CDR1 is GEAIGNYY and CDR2 is EKD. CDR3 region: CACDTRLPSNYTGDPRGYKLTF. CDR3 in DNA: TGTGCCTGTGACACCCGCCTTCCTTCCAACTATACTGGGGATCCCCGAGGATATAAACTCACCTTT.

This clone has a handful of counts. The TCRdb protein comes from a much larger clone and disagrees with this DNA's translation at residue 3, likely due to a read error; the protein given here is derived from the DNA. The chain recombines TRDV2 with TRDJ1; TRDD3 agrees at 8 bases. CDR1 GEAIGNYY and CDR2 EKD come from the germline V gene. This CDR3 spans 18 amino acids. The CDR3 protein is CAYDTVVAGGRNTDKLIF. CDR3 DNA sequence: TGTGCCTATGACACCGTTGTCGCTGGGGGACGGAACACCGATAAACTCATCTTT.

This clone was observed a few times. TCRdb shows a much larger clone's protein in place of this DNA's translation, and the two differ at residue 8, likely through a read error; the protein shown is translated from the DNA. The rearrangement links TRDV1 to TRDJ1; 12 nucleotides align to TRDD3. TCRdb does not report a J gene; here it was assigned by matching the DNA to germline references. CDR3 size: 21 residues. Losses at the gene ends were 1 base for V and 4 bases for J; bases not matched to a gene: 19. The germline V gene has CDR1 TSWWSYY and CDR2 QGS. In DNA form, the CDR3 reads TGTGCTCTTGGGGAACCCCTCTCCTACTGGGGGATACCGATTCTCGGCGATAAACTCATCTTT. This translates into CALGEPLSYWGIPILGDKLIF.

As for this clone: A far larger clone is off by one base, so a read error is likely. Other DNA variants within this sample encode the same CDR3. This chain links TRDV1 with TRDJ1; no clear D gene. Here the J gene came from matching the DNA to germline, since TCRdb omits it. V was pared by 1 base and J by 2 bases, with 23 bases between. This CDR3 has 19 amino acids. Germline CDR1 is TSWWSYY and CDR2 is QGS. The CDR3 region is CALGERPGSAHHVTDKLIF. CDR3 bases: TGTGCTCTTGGGGAACGGCCCGGGTCGGCCCACCATGTAACCGATAAACTCATCTTT.